This T cell receptor (beta chain) derives from a study of blood T cell repertoires in COVID-19. Across the study: Donors in the United States, Italy and Spain gave samples during acute or convalescent COVID-19. PBMCs, B-cell-depleted T cells, or T cells provided the cDNA or gDNA that made up the material.

The CDR3 contains 13 residues. V was clipped by 7 bases and J by 4 bases, with 11 bases between them. The germline gives CDR1 SNHLY, CDR2 FYNNEI. As originally analysed: How many nucleated cells were present was estimated from reference gene primer amplification. Clones were read by immunoSEQ multiplex PCR, and TCRdb kept only the in-frame ones, dropping some. V and J calls and clone size are copied from that table; D and trimming were computed from the DNA. The data show roughly 50,000 clones, with about 80% seen just once and under 4% held by the top ten. The receptor's source is a man between 60 and 75 years old with acute or convalescent COVID-19. The J gene is TRBJ2-1, the V gene TRBV2; a weak D match, TRBD1 (6 bases). Sequencing input: peripheral blood. This CDR3 is CASKGERYNEQFF. The DNA of the CDR3 is TGTGCCAGCAAGGGGGAGCGGTACAATGAGCAGTTCTTC. Full variable domain (missing parts from reference TRBV2 and TRBJ2-1): EPEVTQTPSHQVTQMGQEVILRCVPISNHLYFYWYRQILGQKVEFLVSFYNNEISEKSEIFDDQFSVERPDGSNFTLKIRSTKLEDSAMYFCASKGERYNEQFFGPGTRLTVL.